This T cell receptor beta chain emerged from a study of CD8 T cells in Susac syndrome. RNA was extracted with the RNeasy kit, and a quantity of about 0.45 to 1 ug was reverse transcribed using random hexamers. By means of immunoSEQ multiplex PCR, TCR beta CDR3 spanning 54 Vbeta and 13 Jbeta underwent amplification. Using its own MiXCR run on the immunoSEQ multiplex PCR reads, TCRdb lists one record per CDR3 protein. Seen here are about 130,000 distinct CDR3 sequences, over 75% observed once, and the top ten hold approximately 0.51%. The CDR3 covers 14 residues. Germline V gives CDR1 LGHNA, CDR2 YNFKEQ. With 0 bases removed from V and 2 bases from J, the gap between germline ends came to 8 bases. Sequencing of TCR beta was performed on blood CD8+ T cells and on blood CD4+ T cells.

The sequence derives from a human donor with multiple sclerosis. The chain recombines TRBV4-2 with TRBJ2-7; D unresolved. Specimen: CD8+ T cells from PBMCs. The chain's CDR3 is CASSQEYGPYEQYV. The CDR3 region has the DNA TGTGCCAGCAGCCAAGAGTATGGTCCCTACGAGCAGTACGTC.